These T cell receptor beta chains were read from a single sample in a study of blood T cell repertoires in COVID-19. TCRdb's table, derived via immunoSEQ multiplex PCR, lists solely in-frame clones and lacks some. This table holds some 130,000 clones, approximately 80% found once. Sequenced sample: peripheral blood. The source is a man between 65 and 79 years old with acute or convalescent COVID-19. Both conserved end residues are part of each CDR3. Each record gives: CDR3 length, V gene, D gene, J gene, clone size, CDR3 DNA, CDR3 protein. The D gene is left open where the match is weak. Clone size is shown for a subset of rows, as once, few, many or a class of expanded clone.

16	TRBV3-1/TRBV3-2	TRBD2	TRBJ2-3	.	TGTGCCAGCAGCCAACACCTAGCGGGGGGCACAGATACGCAGTATTTT	CASSQHLAGGTDTQYF
15	TRBV29-1	TRBD1	TRBJ2-3	.	TGCAGCGTAGCACAGGGGGCAATCGGCACAGATACGCAGTATTTT	CSVAQGAIGTDTQYF
14	TRBV6-1	.	TRBJ1-5	once	TGTGCCAGCAGTGACGGACACCGCAATCAGCCCCAGCATTTT	CASSDGHRNQPQHF
15	TRBV11-2	.	TRBJ2-7	.	TGTGCCAGCAGCTTAGTCGGGGGAAGCTCCTACGAGCAGTACTTC	CASSLVGGSSYEQYF
14	TRBV6-2/TRBV6-3	TRBD1	TRBJ1-2	.	TGTGCCAGCAGTTTCGGACAGGGCGCCTATGGCTACACCTTC	CASSFGQGAYGYTF
15	TRBV27	TRBD2	TRBJ2-2	many	TGTGCCAGTGCTCCGGGGGGGCTAAACACCGGGGAGCTGTTTTTT	CASAPGGLNTGELFF
16	TRBV5-1	TRBD1	TRBJ2-5	.	TGCGCCAGCAGCTTGGAGCCGGACAGGTTACAAGAGACCCAGTACTTC	CASSLEPDRLQETQYF
14	TRBV2	TRBD1	TRBJ2-3	.	TGTGCCAGCACGTGGACAGGTCCGACAGATACGCAGTATTTT	CASTWTGPTDTQYF
17	TRBV2	TRBD1	TRBJ1-4	.	TGTGCCAGCAGTGATGGACAGGGTTGGCGAACTAATGAAAAACTGTTTTTT	CASSDGQGWRTNEKLFF
18	TRBV11-2	TRBD2	TRBJ2-1	.	TGTGCCAGCAGCCCGACTAGCGGGGTCGCTCGCGCTTACAATGAGCAGTTCTTC	CASSPTSGVARAYNEQFF
17	TRBV7-8	TRBD1	TRBJ2-7	.	TGTGCCAGCAGCTTTCGAAACCTCGGGACAGGGGCCTACGAGCAGTACTTC	CASSFRNLGTGAYEQYF
15	TRBV19	.	TRBJ1-1	few	TGTGCCAGTAGTATGGACAGAGATTTGAACACTGAAGCTTTCTTT	CASSMDRDLNTEAFF
15	TRBV6-1	.	TRBJ1-2	.	TGTGCCAGCAGTGAAGTTCCCCAGGCTAACTATGGCTACACCTTC	CASSEVPQANYGYTF
14	TRBV19	TRBD1	TRBJ2-2	.	TGTGCCAGTATCGGGACAGGGGGCACCGGGGAGCTGTTTTTT	CASIGTGGTGELFF
16	TRBV7-3	.	TRBJ2-7	few	TGTGCCAGCAGCTTAGTCGGTACTGGCGGGACCTACGAGCAGTACTTC	CASSLVGTGGTYEQYF
13	TRBV10-1	TRBD1	TRBJ2-7	once	TGCGCCAGCAGTGAGAGTGGACAGGGTTTATTGTACTTC	CASSESGQGLLYF
16	TRBV4-2	.	TRBJ2-1	.	TGTGCCAGCAGCCAAGAAGAGGCAGGGGCCTACAATGAGCAGTTCTTC	CASSQEEAGAYNEQFF
15	TRBV10-3	TRBD1	TRBJ1-6	.	TGTGCCATCAGTCTGGGACAGGGAAGGAATTCACCCCTCCACTTT	CAISLGQGRNSPLHF
13	TRBV19	TRBD1	TRBJ1-2	.	TGTGCCAGTAGTATACGAACAGGGGCAGGCTACACCTTC	CASSIRTGAGYTF
15	TRBV28	.	TRBJ1-2	.	TGTGCCAGCAGTTTATACGCAGGGATTGAATATGGCTACACCTTC	CASSLYAGIEYGYTF
14	TRBV9	.	TRBJ2-3	.	TGTGCCAGCAGCGTCGGCCAGGGTCGGGATACGCAGTATTTT	CASSVGQGRDTQYF
14	TRBV25-1	.	TRBJ1-2	.	TGTGCCAGCAGTGAGGTCCTAACTCACTATGGCTACACCTTC	CASSEVLTHYGYTF
15	TRBV5-1	TRBD2	TRBJ2-7	.	TGCGCCAGCAGTCAGACTAGCGGGGGGTCCTACGAGCAGTACTTC	CASSQTSGGSYEQYF
14	TRBV13	.	TRBJ2-7	.	TGTGCCAGCAGCAGGACTGGCTCTGGATGGGAGCAGTACTTC	CASSRTGSGWEQYF
14	TRBV30	.	TRBJ1-2	.	TGTGCCTGGAGTGCAGGCGCGGGAAGAGGTGGCTACACCTTC	CAWSAGAGRGGYTF
13	TRBV7-9	.	TRBJ1-2	.	TGTGCCAGCAGCCGACAGCCTAACTATGGCTACACCTTC	CASSRQPNYGYTF
13	TRBV29-1	.	TRBJ2-2	.	TGCAGCGTTTTACAGGTTCTCACCGGGGAGCTGTTTTTT	CSVLQVLTGELFF
15	TRBV6-5	.	TRBJ1-1	.	TGTGCCAGCAGTTACTCCCCAGGATCGTACACTGAAGCTTTCTTT	CASSYSPGSYTEAFF
13	TRBV10-3	TRBD1	TRBJ1-1	.	TGTGCCATCAGGGACAGGGGGCGGTCGGAAGCTTTCTTT	CAIRDRGRSEAFF
15	TRBV9	TRBD2	TRBJ2-3	.	TGTGCCAGCAGCGTCGGGACTATCGAGGGGGATACGCAGTATTTT	CASSVGTIEGDTQYF
14	TRBV27	.	TRBJ1-2	.	TGTGCCAGCAGTTTGCTGGGGCGGCAGGAGGGCTACACCTTC	CASSLLGRQEGYTF
15	TRBV19	TRBD1	TRBJ1-1	.	TGTGCCAGTAGTCTGGACAGGGGGCATGGCACTGAAGCTTTCTTT	CASSLDRGHGTEAFF
14	TRBV18	.	TRBJ1-2	.	TGTGCCAGCTCACCACCAGGACCAGGGGATGGCTACACCTTC	CASSPPGPGDGYTF
15	TRBV7-9	.	TRBJ1-1	.	TGTGCCAGCAGCCTCTCCCAGGGGCGTAGTGTTGAAGCTTTCTTT	CASSLSQGRSVEAFF
14	TRBV6-6	TRBD1	TRBJ2-1	.	TGTGCCAGCACACAGGGGGCGATCTACAATGAGCAGTTCTTC	CASTQGAIYNEQFF
15	TRBV7-2	TRBD1	TRBJ2-7	few	TGTGCCAGCAGCTTACCAGGGACAGGGGGTTACGAGCAGTACTTC	CASSLPGTGGYEQYF
14	TRBV10-2	.	TRBJ2-7	once	TGCGCCAGCAGTGAGTTGGGGCTTGGGTACGAGCAGTACTTC	CASSELGLGYEQYF
16	TRBV24-1	.	TRBJ2-1	.	TGTGCCACCAGTGATTTGGGGCCAAGGTCCCACAATGAGCAGTTCTTC	CATSDLGPRSHNEQFF
15	TRBV5-1	TRBD1	TRBJ1-2	.	TGCGCCAGCAGCCCTGGACAGGCGAATAACTATGGCTACACCTTC	CASSPGQANNYGYTF
16	TRBV6-1	.	TRBJ1-4	.	TGTGCCAGCAGTGCTTCAGAGGTAGGGGGGGATGAAAAACTGTTTTTT	CASSASEVGGDEKLFF
17	TRBV2	.	TRBJ1-5	.	TGTGCCAGCAGTGATCCCTCCCTAAATTGGGGCGGTCAGCCCCAGCATTTT	CASSDPSLNWGGQPQHF